Below, 23 T cell receptor beta chains from the same sample are listed, as sequenced in a study of beta chain features in type 1 diabetes. The entirety of the isolated RNA underwent reverse transcription, so expressed TCRB transcripts were sequenced. Profiled with immunoSEQ multiplex PCR; TCRdb holds only in-frame clones, not every one. The table includes about 900,000 clones, roughly 17% detected once. Sequencing was done on a sample of naive CD4+ T cells from blood. All receptors come from a woman between 18 and 29 years old in good health.

The rearrangement joins TRBV14 to TRBJ1-1; TRBD1 matches 7 bases. The CDR3 has 14 amino acids. The trim removed 2 bases at V and 4 bases at J, leaving 4 bases unmatched. The germline V gene encodes CDR1 SGHDN and CDR2 FVKESK. CDR3 amino acids: CASSQQGGSTEAFF. The CDR3 region has the DNA TGTGCCAGCAGCCAACAGGGGGGGAGCACTGAAGCTTTCTTT. The full variable domain, completed using reference TRBV14 and TRBJ1-1, is EAGVTQFPSHSVIEKGQTVTLRCDPISGHDNLYWYRRVMGKEIKFLLHFVKESKQDESGMPNNRFLAERTGGTYSTLKVQPAELEDSGVYFCASSQQGGSTEAFFGQGTRLTVV.

The rearrangement joins TRBV14 to TRBJ2-1, with 8 positions matching TRBD2. The trim removed 3 bases at V and 9 bases at J, leaving 10 bases unmatched. The CDR3 covers 15 residues. Per the germline V gene, CDR1 is SGHDN and CDR2 is FVKESK. In DNA form, the CDR3 reads TGTGCCAGCAGCCACTCCAAGCGGGAGAACTCTGAGCAGTTCTTC. Protein: CASSHSKRENSEQFF. Full variable domain (outside the CDR3, taken from reference TRBV14 and TRBJ2-1): EAGVTQFPSHSVIEKGQTVTLRCDPISGHDNLYWYRRVMGKEIKFLLHFVKESKQDESGMPNNRFLAERTGGTYSTLKVQPAELEDSGVYFCASSHSKRENSEQFFGPGTRLTVL.

This clone has just a few counts. The rearrangement joins TRBV2 to TRBJ1-5, with TRBD1 matching over 7 bases. Unmatched junction bases numbered 6, after V lost 3 bases and J lost 7 bases. The CDR3 length is 14 residues. Germline CDR1 reads SNHLY; CDR2 reads FYNNEI. The CDR3 sequence is CASSEGDSRQPQHF. CDR3 nucleotide sequence: TGTGCCAGCAGTGAGGGGGACAGTAGACAGCCCCAGCATTTT.

This sequence joins TRBV28 and TRBJ2-5; the match to TRBD1 covers 8 bases. The CDR3 sequence is 14 residues long. Germline V lookup: CDR1 MDHEN, CDR2 SYDVKM. V gave up 7 bases and J gave up 4 bases; unmatched junction bases: 8. The CDR3 DNA reads as TGTGCCAGCACAGGACAGGGTCCGCCAGAGACCCAGTACTTC. Protein sequence: CASTGQGPPETQYF.

The V gene is TRBV7-8, the J gene TRBJ1-4; TRBD1 agrees at 11 bases. CDR3 length: 14 residues. V lost 5 bases, J lost 7 bases, and 3 bases stayed unmatched. CDR1 and CDR2 from the germline V gene are SGHVS and FQNEAQ. This CDR3 reads CASSLGQGVEKLFF. DNA for the CDR3: TGTGCCAGCAGCCTGGGACAGGGGGTTGAAAAACTGTTTTTT.

The rearrangement links TRBV19 to TRBJ1-5; the match to TRBD1 covers 8 bases. The V segment lost 6 bases and the J segment 6 bases; nucleotides outside the gene matches: 10. The V gene's germline CDR1 is LNHDA and CDR2 SQIVND (reference sequence). This CDR3 spans 15 amino acids. The CDR3 DNA sequence: TGTGCCAGTAGGCTCAAGGGGACAGGCGGTCAGCCCCAGCATTTT. Protein sequence: CASRLKGTGGQPQHF.

The rearrangement links TRBV11-2 to TRBJ1-5, with unresolved D. The CDR3 covers 14 residues. Germline CDR1 and CDR2: SGHAT and FQNNGV. Trimming cost V 1 base and J 1 base, with 5 bases left between them. This chain's CDR3 is CASSLGASNQPQHF. The CDR3 nucleotides are TGTGCCAGCAGCTTAGGGGCCAGCAATCAGCCCCAGCATTTT.

This clone was recorded a few times. The rearrangement joins TRBV12-5 to TRBJ1-2; 7 bases agree with TRBD1. Germline-derived CDR1 and CDR2 are LGHNT and FRNRAP. The CDR3 consists of 16 residues. Trimming took 0 bases from V and 8 from J; bases not matched to a gene: 12. The CDR3 bases are TGTGCTAGTGGTTTGGTACGAGGGCAGGGGGTAAGAGGCTACACCTTC. It translates to CASGLVRGQGVRGYTF.

The chain is built from TRBV19 and TRBJ1-5; a weak D match, TRBD1 (6 bases). This CDR3 comprises 14 residues. V lost 3 bases to trimming and J lost 5 bases, with 11 bases between them. The germline gives CDR1 LNHDA, CDR2 SQIVND (reference sequence). CDR3: CASSIRTEYQPQHF. In DNA form, the CDR3 reads TGTGCCAGTAGTATCAGGACAGAGTATCAGCCCCAGCATTTT.

The V call is TRBV6-5, the J call TRBJ2-3, with 9 positions matching TRBD2. CDR1 and CDR2 (germline): MNHEY, SVGAGI. The CDR3 extends over 14 amino acids. The V segment lost 3 bases and the J segment 4 bases; nucleotides outside the gene matches: 2. The CDR3 sequence is CASSYSGRPDTQYF. CDR3 DNA: TGTGCCAGCAGTTATAGCGGGAGACCAGATACGCAGTATTTT.

The genes are TRBV29-1 and TRBJ1-2; a possible D gene is TRBD1 (5 bases). Per germline, CDR1 SQVTM and CDR2 ANQGSEA. Trimming pared 1 base from V and 5 bases from J, leaving 5 bases between. The CDR3 contains 11 residues. CDR3 sequence: CSVEGGYGYTF. CDR3 in DNA: TGCAGCGTTGAAGGGGGGTATGGCTACACCTTC.

The rearrangement joins TRBV7-2 to TRBJ2-5, with D tentatively TRBD2 (5 bases). The germline gives CDR1 SGHTA, CDR2 FQGNSA. There are 16 residues in the CDR3. V shed 1 base and J shed 2 bases, with 14 bases lying between them. CDR3 sequence (DNA): TGTGCCAGCAGCTTAGTTTTCGGGATAGGACAAGAGACCCAGTACTTC. It yields the protein CASSLVFGIGQETQYF.

As for this clone: The sample has other DNA sequences that encode this CDR3 too. This chain uses TRBV20-1 with TRBJ1-1; D possibly corresponds to TRBD1 (5 bases). CDR3 length equals 11 residues. Germline V gene lookup returns CDR1 DFQATT and CDR2 SNEGSKA (reference sequence). CDR3 amino acids: CSGRGGTEAFF. CDR3 sequence (DNA): TGCAGCGGACGCGGGGGGACTGAAGCTTTCTTT.

A remark on this clone: One end of the junction does not line up with germline, which may come from a read error. Other DNA sequences within the sample encode an identical CDR3. The chain employs TRBV7-9 and TRBJ1-1; TRBD1 matches 9 bases. Germline V lookup: CDR1 SEHNR, CDR2 FQNEAQ (reference sequence). The CDR3 is 13 amino acids. CDR3 nucleotides: TGTGCTAGCAGGGAACAGGGGGCCACTGAAGCTTTCTTT. It encodes CASREQGATEAFF.

V gene TRBV27 combines with J gene TRBJ2-3; 8 nucleotides line up with TRBD2. The trim removed 8 bases at V and 2 bases at J, leaving 3 bases unmatched. There are 13 residues in the CDR3. Germline V gene lookup returns CDR1 MNHEY and CDR2 SMNVEV (reference sequence). Here the CDR3 reads CASGSGNTDTQYF. The CDR3 DNA reads as TGTGCCAGCGGTAGCGGGAACACAGATACGCAGTATTTT.

The chain uses TRBV7-3 and TRBJ2-3; unclear D gene. V was pared by 2 bases and J by 2 bases, with 5 bases between. The CDR3 is made up of 13 amino acids. The germline V gene has CDR1 SGHTA and CDR2 FQGTGA. This CDR3 reads CASSLEPTDTQYF. CDR3 DNA: TGTGCCAGCAGCTTAGAGCCCACAGATACGCAGTATTTT.

This clone has a handful of counts. This rearrangement joins TRBV15 to TRBJ2-1; 9 bases agree with TRBD1. V shed 5 bases, J shed 8 bases, and the junction held 16 bases outside the gene matches. This CDR3 comprises 17 residues. Germline CDR1 is LNHNV and CDR2 is YYDKDF (reference sequence). The CDR3 DNA reads as TGTGCCACCAGCGACGTGCTGGGGACAGGGACATCCGATGAGCAGTTCTTC. Translated, it gives CATSDVLGTGTSDEQFF.

This clone has more than one count but fewer than ten. The chain recombines TRBV28 with TRBJ1-1; D remains ambiguous. Germline CDR1 reads MDHEN; CDR2 reads SYDVKM. Trimming pared 2 bases from V and 8 bases from J, leaving 9 bases between. CDR3 length equals 12 residues. The CDR3 DNA reads as TGTGCCAGCAGTTTAAGGCCCACCGAAGCTTTCTTT. Translated, it gives CASSLRPTEAFF.

This clone was detected only a few times. The J gene is TRBJ2-7, the V gene TRBV9, with a tentative D call TRBD2 (6 bases). The CDR3 has 19 residues. CDR1 SGDLS and CDR2 YYNGEE come from the germline V gene. V lost 2 bases and J lost 1, with 25 bases in between. As DNA, the CDR3 is TGTGCCAGCAGCGTCGACCCCACGGGGTGGGGGGAGCGGTCCTACGAGCAGTACTTC. Translation: CASSVDPTGWGERSYEQYF.

This clone was counted a few times. The chain recombines TRBV2 with TRBJ2-7, with 8 bases fitting TRBD1. From germline, CDR1 is SNHLY and CDR2 FYNNEI. The V segment lost 5 bases and the J segment 7 bases; nucleotides outside the gene matches: 13. This CDR3 has 15 residues. CDR3 loop: CASSKDRAPTGEQYF. The CDR3, as DNA: TGTGCCAGCAGTAAGGACAGGGCACCCACGGGGGAGCAGTACTTC.

The genes are TRBV7-9 and TRBJ2-5; no definite D call. This CDR3 has 13 residues. V was trimmed by 5 bases and J by 1 base, leaving 8 bases between them. Germline-derived CDR1 and CDR2 are SEHNR and FQNEAQ (reference sequence). CDR3 loop: CASSPGPQETQYF. For the CDR3, the DNA is TGTGCCAGCAGCCCCGGGCCCCAAGAGACCCAGTACTTC. Full variable domain (outside the CDR3, taken from reference TRBV7-9 and TRBJ2-5): DTGVSQNPRHKITKRGQNVTFRCDPISEHNRLYWYRQTLGQGPEFLTYFQNEAQLEKSRLLSDRFSAERPKGSFSTLEIQRTEQGDSAMYLCASSPGPQETQYFGPGTRLLVL.

The chain carries TRBV20-1 and TRBJ2-3; no reliable D call. Looked up from germline, CDR1 is DFQATT and CDR2 is SNEGSKA (reference sequence). CDR3 length: 10 residues. Deletions cut 3 bases from V and 5 bases from J, with 3 bases between. The CDR3 nucleotides read TGCAGTGCTAGTCAAGATACGCAGTATTTT. Translated, it gives CSASQDTQYF.

V gene TRBV28 combines with J gene TRBJ1-2, with a weak D call TRBD1 (5 bases). The V end lost 3 bases, the J end lost 0 bases, and 23 bases lay between the germline ends. The CDR3 covers 19 residues. Germline V CDR1 and CDR2: MDHEN, SYDVKM. The CDR3 loop is CASSLFQGWLGKANYGYTF. The CDR3 DNA sequence: TGTGCCAGCAGTTTGTTTCAGGGTTGGCTCGGGAAAGCTAACTATGGCTACACCTTC.